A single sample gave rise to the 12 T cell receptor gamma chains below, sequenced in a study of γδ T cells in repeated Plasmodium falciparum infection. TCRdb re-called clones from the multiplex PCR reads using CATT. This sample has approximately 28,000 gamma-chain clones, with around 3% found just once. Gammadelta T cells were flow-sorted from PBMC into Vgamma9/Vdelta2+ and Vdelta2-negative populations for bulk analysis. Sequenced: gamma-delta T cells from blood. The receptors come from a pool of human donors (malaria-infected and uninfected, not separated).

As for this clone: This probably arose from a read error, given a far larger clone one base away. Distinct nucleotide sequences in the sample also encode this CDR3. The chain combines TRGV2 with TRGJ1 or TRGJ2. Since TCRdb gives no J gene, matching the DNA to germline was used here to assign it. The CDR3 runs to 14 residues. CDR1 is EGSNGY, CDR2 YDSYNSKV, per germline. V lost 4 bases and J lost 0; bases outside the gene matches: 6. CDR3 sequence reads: CATWDLENYYKKLF. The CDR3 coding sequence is TGTGCCACCTGGGATCTCGAGAATTATTATAAGAAACTCTTT.

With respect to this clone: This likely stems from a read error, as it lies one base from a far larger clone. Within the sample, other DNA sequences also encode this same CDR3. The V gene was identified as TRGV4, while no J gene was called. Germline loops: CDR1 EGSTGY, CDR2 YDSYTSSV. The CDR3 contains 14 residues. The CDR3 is CATWAPVGGYKKLF. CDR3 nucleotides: TGTGCCACCTGGGCCCCGGTCGGAGGCTATAAGAAACTTTTT.

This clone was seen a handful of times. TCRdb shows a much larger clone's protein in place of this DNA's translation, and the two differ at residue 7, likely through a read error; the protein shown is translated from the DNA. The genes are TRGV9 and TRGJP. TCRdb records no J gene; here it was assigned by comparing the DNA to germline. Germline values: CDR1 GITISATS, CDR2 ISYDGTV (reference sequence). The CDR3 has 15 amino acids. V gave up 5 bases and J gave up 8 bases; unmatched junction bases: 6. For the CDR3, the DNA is TGTGCCTTGTGGGGTGTGAAGTTGGGCAAAAAAATCAAGGTATTT. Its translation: CALWGVKLGKKIKVF.

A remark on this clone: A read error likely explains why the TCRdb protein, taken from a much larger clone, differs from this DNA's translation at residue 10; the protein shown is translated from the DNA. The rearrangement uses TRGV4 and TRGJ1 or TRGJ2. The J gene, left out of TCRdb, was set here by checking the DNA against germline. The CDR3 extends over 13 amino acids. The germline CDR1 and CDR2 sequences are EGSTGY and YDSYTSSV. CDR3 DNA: TGTGCCACCTGGGATGGGTGGACTTATGAGAAACTCTTT. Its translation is CATWDGWTYEKLF.

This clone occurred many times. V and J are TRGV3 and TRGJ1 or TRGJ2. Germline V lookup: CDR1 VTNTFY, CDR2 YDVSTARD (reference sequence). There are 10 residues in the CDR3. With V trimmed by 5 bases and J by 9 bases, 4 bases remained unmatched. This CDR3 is CATWACKKLF. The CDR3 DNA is TGTGCCACCTGGGCATGTAAGAAACTCTTT.

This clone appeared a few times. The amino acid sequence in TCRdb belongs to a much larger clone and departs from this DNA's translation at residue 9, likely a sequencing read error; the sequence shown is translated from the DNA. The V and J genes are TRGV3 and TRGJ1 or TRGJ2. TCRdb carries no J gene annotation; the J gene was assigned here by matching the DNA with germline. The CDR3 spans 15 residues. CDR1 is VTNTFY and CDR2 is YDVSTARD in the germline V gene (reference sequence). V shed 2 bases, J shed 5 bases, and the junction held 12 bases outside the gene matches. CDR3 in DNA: TGTGCCACCTGGGACAAGCCCACCGGGGATTATAAGAAACTCTTT. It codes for CATWDKPTGDYKKLF.

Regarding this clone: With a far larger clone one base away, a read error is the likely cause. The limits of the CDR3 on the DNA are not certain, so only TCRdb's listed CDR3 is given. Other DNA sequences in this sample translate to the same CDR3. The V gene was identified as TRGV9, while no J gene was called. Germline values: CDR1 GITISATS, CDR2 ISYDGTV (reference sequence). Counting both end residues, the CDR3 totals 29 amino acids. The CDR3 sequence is CAPCSIIRNSLAVEQHLLSQVSIGRIQHF.

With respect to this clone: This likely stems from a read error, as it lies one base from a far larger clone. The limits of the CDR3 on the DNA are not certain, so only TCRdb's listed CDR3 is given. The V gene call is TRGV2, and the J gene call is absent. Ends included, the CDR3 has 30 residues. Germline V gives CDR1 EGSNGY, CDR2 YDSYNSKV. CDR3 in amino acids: CATWDGAIRNSLAVEQHLLSQVSIGRIQHF.

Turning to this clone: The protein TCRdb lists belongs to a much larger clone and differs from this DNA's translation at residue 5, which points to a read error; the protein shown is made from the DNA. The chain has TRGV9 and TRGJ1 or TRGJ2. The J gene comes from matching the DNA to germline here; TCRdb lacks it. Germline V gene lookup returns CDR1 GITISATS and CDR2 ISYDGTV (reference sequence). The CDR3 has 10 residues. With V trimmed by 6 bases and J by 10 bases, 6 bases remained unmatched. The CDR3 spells CALWNDKKLF. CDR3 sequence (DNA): TGTGCCTTGTGGAACGACAAGAAACTCTTT.

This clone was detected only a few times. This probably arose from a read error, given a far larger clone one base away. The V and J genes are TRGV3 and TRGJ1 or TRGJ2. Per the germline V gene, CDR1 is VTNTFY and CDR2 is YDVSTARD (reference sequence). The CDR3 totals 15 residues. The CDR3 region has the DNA TGTGCCACCTGGGACGTAGGCCCCCCTTATTATAAGAAACTCTTC. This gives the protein CATWDVGPPYYKKLF.

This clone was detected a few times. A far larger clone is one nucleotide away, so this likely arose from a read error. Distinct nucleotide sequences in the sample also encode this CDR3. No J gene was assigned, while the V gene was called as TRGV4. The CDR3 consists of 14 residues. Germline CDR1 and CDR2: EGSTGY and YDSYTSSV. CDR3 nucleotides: TGTGCCACCTGGGCCCCGGTCGGAGGCTATAAAAAACTCTTT. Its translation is CATWAPVGGYKKLF.

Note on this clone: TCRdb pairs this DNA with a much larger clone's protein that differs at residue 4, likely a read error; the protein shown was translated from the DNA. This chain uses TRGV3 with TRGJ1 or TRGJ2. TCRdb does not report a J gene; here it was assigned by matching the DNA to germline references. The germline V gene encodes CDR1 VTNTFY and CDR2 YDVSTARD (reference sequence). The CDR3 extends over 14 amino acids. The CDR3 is CATRDRRYYYKKLF. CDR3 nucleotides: TGTGCCACCCGGGACAGGCGGTATTATTATAAGAAACTCTTT.